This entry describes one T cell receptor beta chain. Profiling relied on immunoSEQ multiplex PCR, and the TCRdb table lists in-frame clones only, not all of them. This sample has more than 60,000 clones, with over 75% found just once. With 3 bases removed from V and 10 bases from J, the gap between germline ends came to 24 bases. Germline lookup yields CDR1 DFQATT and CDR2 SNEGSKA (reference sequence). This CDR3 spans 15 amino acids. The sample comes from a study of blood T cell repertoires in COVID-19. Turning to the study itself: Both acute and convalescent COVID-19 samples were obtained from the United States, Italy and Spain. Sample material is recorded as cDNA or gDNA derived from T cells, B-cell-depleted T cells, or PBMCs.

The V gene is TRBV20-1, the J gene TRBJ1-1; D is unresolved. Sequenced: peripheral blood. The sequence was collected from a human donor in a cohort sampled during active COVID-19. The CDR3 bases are TGCAGTGCTAGTGCGCGCAACCTCCTACTCGAGGGAGCTTTCTTT. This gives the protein CSASARNLLLEGAFF.